A single sample gave rise to the 9 T cell receptor beta chains below, sequenced in a study of T cell repertoires in cytomegalovirus infection. Via MiXCR, TCRdb re-called the reads, giving one row per CDR3 protein. The sample has approximately 500,000 distinct CDR3 sequences; more than 15% are singletons. Sequencing used CD8+ T cells from PBMCs. The receptor set was obtained from a human donor in good health (CMV status not recorded). Some clones in this sample may be carry-over from other donors' samples.

This clonotype was recorded at least ten times. The chain couples TRBV2 to TRBJ1-5, with D possibly TRBD1 on 5 matching bases. The germline V gene encodes CDR1 SNHLY and CDR2 FYNNEI. Deletions cut 11 bases from V and 0 bases from J, with 14 bases between. This CDR3 spans 14 amino acids. The CDR3 is CAARRGDSNQPQHF. The CDR3 bases are TGTGCCGCCCGCCGGGGGGATAGCAATCAGCCCCAGCATTTT.

This clonotype was picked up many times. The CDR3 spells CASSSPQNTEAFF. Written as DNA, the CDR3 is TGTGCCAGCAGTTCTCCGCAGAACACTGAAGCTTTCTTT. J is TRBJ1-1 and V is TRBV27; D not resolved. Germline V lookup: CDR1 MNHEY, CDR2 SMNVEV (reference sequence). CDR3 length: 13 amino acids. Trimming left V 4 bases short and J 1 base short, with 7 bases between.

V gene TRBV28 combines with J gene TRBJ2-1; D not resolved. The V gene's germline CDR1 is MDHEN and CDR2 SYDVKM. The CDR3 is made up of 13 amino acids. Deletions cut 4 bases from V and 6 bases from J, with 10 bases between. The CDR3 nucleotides are TGTGCCAGCAGTTCCGATATCACCAATGAGCAGTTCTTC. Its protein product is CASSSDITNEQFF. Supplemented by reference TRBV28 and TRBJ2-1, the full variable domain reads DVKVTQSSRYLVKRTGEKVFLECVQDMDHENMFWYRQDPGLGLRLIYFSYDVKMKEKGDIPEGYSVSREKKERFSLILESASTNQTSMYLCASSSDITNEQFFGPGTRLTVL.

The sample holds many counts of this clonotype. The gene calls are TRBV11-2 and TRBJ1-2; D remains ambiguous. V lost 1 base to trimming and J lost 8 bases, with 17 bases between them. CDR3 length: 15 amino acids. CDR1 is SGHAT, CDR2 FQNNGV, per germline. The CDR3 sequence is CASSLGPPPSRGYTF. In DNA, the CDR3 is TGTGCCAGCAGCTTAGGTCCCCCTCCAAGCCGGGGCTACACCTTC.

The chain joins TRBV12-3 or TRBV12-4 to TRBJ2-4; TRBD1 matches 10 bases. V dropped 5 bases and J dropped 5; count of bases not matched to a gene: 9. CDR3 length equals 16 residues. The CDR3 spells CASSPGTGARENIQYF. The CDR3 bases are TGTGCCAGCAGTCCCGGGACAGGGGCCAGGGAAAACATTCAGTACTTC.

This clonotype was observed at least ten times. The genes are TRBV6-1 and TRBJ2-6; D possibly corresponds to TRBD1 (5 bases). CDR3 length: 21 residues. Germline values: CDR1 MNHNS, CDR2 SASEGT. V gave up 2 bases and J gave up 0 bases, with 23 bases separating them. CDR3 DNA: TGTGCCAGCAGTGAATTGGGTTTGGGCAGGGCCATCAACTCTGGGGCCAACGTCCTGACTTTC. Its translation is CASSELGLGRAINSGANVLTF.

The chain is built from TRBV28 and TRBJ2-7; 7 nucleotides line up with TRBD1. Losses at the gene ends were 4 bases for V and 5 bases for J; bases not matched to a gene: 8. The CDR3 runs 14 residues. Germline values: CDR1 MDHEN, CDR2 SYDVKM. The CDR3 DNA reads TGTGCCAGCAGTTCCCGGGACAGTGGTAACGAGCAGTACTTC. Residues: CASSSRDSGNEQYF.

This clonotype was seen a few times. The gene calls are TRBV15 and TRBJ1-5; unclear D gene. This CDR3 is 17 amino acids long. The ends were cut back, 0 bases at V and 0 bases at J, with 12 bases in the middle. The germline V gene has CDR1 LNHNV and CDR2 YYDKDF (reference sequence). CDR3: CATSREFRQYSNQPQHF. CDR3 bases: TGTGCCACCAGCAGAGAGTTTCGGCAATATAGCAATCAGCCCCAGCATTTT.

There are many counts of this clonotype. The rearrangement joins TRBV7-9 to TRBJ2-3; TRBD2 aligns across 11 bases. Per the germline V gene, CDR1 is SEHNR and CDR2 is FQNEAQ (reference sequence). J lost 4 bases, V lost 0 bases, and 15 bases had no gene match. This CDR3 contains 20 residues. CDR3 nucleotide sequence: TGTGCCAGCAGCTTAGCTGGCGGCTGGTCACTAGCGGGAGCTGCAGATACGCAGTATTTT. Translated, it gives CASSLAGGWSLAGAADTQYF.